This TCR beta chain was captured in a study of CD4+ T cells in melanoma. The CDR3 has 13 amino acids. Trimming stripped 3 bases from V and 7 bases from J, with 11 bases between. Germline CDR1 LNHDA, CDR2 SQIVND (reference sequence). Sequencing used immunoSEQ multiplex PCR; TCRdb keeps in-frame clones, though not all of them. This repertoire shows approximately 9,600 clones, less than 80% found once; its top ten account for approximately 25%. The chain is built from TRBV19 and TRBJ2-3; no reliable D call. This clonotype was obtained from a human donor with melanoma. The sequencing sample was made of cells from a culture (not recorded whether cultured in vitro). CDR3 amino acids: CASSMTFTNTQYF. The CDR3 DNA reads as TGTGCCAGTAGTATGACGTTTACGAATACGCAGTATTTT.